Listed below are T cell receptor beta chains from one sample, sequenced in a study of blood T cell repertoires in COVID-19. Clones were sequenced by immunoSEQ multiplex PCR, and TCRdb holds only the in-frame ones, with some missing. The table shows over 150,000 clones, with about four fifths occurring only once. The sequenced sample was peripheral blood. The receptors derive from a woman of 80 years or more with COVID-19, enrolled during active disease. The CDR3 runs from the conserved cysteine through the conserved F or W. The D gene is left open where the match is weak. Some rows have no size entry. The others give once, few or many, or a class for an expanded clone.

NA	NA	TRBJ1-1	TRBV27	TGTGCCAGCAGTCCCCAGGGCAGGGGTGGCACTGAAGCTTTCTTT	CASSPQGRGGTEAFF
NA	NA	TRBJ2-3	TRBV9	TGTGCCAGCAGCGGACTAGGGGGCCTGACCAGCACAGATACGCAGTATTTT	CASSGLGGLTSTDTQYF
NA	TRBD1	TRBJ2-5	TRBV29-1	TGCAGCGTCGTACAGGGGGTCTATGGGACCCAGTACTTC	CSVVQGVYGTQYF
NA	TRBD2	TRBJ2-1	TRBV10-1	TGCGCCAGCAGTGAGCCTATTAGCGGGGGGGAGAATGAGCAGTTCTTC	CASSEPISGGENEQFF
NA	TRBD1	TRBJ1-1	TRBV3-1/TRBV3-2	TGTGCCAGCAGCCAACCAGACAGGGGAGCTGAAGCTTTCTTT	CASSQPDRGAEAFF
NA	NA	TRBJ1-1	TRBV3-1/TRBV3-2	TGTGCCAGCAGCTTAAGGACACCCGAGACTGAAGCTTTCTTT	CASSLRTPETEAFF
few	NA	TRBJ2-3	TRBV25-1	TGTGCCAGCAGTGCCAATGGAGCAGCGGGCCCCACAGATACGCAGTATTTT	CASSANGAAGPTDTQYF
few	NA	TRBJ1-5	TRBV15	TGTGCCACCCGAGGTGCCAGCAATCAGCCCCAGCATTTT	CATRGASNQPQHF
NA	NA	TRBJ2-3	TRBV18	TGTGCCAGCTCACCAATTCAGGGGAGTACAGATACGCAGTATTTT	CASSPIQGSTDTQYF
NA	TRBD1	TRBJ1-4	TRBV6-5	TGTGCCAGCAGGGACCGGACAGGGGGCGGTGAAAAACTGTTTTTT	CASRDRTGGGEKLFF
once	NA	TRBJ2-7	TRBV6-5	TGTGCCAGCAGATCAGGACAGACCTACGAGCAGTACTTC	CASRSGQTYEQYF
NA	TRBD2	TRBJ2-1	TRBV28	TGTGCCAGCAGCCGAGCGGGAGGGTACAATGAGCAGTTCTTC	CASSRAGGYNEQFF
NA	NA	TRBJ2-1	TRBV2	TGTGCCAGCAGTTCGCGCACAGGCTACAATGAGCAGTTCTTC	CASSSRTGYNEQFF
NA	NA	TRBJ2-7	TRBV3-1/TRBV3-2	TGTGCCAGCAGGCATTCGAGGGTGGCGGCGTACGAGCAGTACTTC	CASRHSRVAAYEQYF
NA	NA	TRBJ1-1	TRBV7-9	TGTGCCAGCAGCTTAGTGAGGCAATTGAACACTGAAGCTTTCTTT	CASSLVRQLNTEAFF
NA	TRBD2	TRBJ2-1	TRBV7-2	TGTGCCAGCAGCTTAGAATTTTCTAGCGGGGGGCGAGGGGAGCAGTTCTTC	CASSLEFSSGGRGEQFF
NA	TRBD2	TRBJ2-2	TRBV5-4	TGTGCCAGCAGCTTGGTAGGACTAGCCGGCCGGACCGGGGAGCTGTTTTTT	CASSLVGLAGRTGELFF
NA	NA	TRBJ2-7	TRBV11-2	TGTGCGGCAGGGTCCCCTTATTTGGAGCAGTACTTC	CAAGSPYLEQYF